Given below is one T cell receptor beta chain in context. One base away lies a much larger clone, so this may be a sequencing read error. This sample was included in a study of spatial heterogeneity in lung cancer. Study details: A consistent excess of beta-chain over alpha-chain sequences was detected.

The time point was: sample taken at primary tumor resection. Unsorted samples of tumor, nontumor lung or frozen PBMC had their whole RNA sequenced. Just over 70 TRACERx patients with early, untreated non-small cell lung cancer donated samples. A unique molecular identifier was carried by every single TCR cDNA molecule. TCRdb called the 5' RACE reads again in MiXCR, with one record for every CDR3 protein. The sample consists of tens of thousands of distinct CDR3 sequences, approximately 8.6% of them appearing once. V lost 8 bases and J 8 bases, leaving 15 bases between the germline ends. The germline CDR1 and CDR2 sequences are MDHEN and SYDVKM. CDR3 length equals 13 residues.

The clonotype was recovered from a male donor with early-stage non-small cell lung cancer. The sequencing here drew on PBMCs, taken at surgery. The gene calls are TRBV28 and TRBJ1-4; perhaps TRBD1 as D (5 bases). In nucleotides, the CDR3 is TGTGCCAGCTCGGGGCCCCACGGGGAAAAACTGTTTTTT. Amino acid sequence: CASSGPHGEKLFF.